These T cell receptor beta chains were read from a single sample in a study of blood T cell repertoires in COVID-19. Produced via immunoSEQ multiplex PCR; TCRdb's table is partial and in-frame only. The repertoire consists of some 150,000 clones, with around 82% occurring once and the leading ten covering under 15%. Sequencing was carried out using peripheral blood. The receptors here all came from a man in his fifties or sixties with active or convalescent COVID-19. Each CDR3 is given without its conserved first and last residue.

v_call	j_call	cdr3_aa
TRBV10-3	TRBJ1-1	AIRTDGDTEAF
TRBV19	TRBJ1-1	ASGQGGSEAF
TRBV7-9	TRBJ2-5	ASSSLAGAGETQY
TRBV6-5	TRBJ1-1	ASTEEGRMAF
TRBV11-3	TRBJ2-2	ASSLMRGGELF
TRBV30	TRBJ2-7	AWSGTYEQY
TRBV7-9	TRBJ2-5	ASSLIGETQY
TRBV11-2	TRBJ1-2	ASSLGQAYGYT
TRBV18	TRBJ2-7	ASSPRQGRFEQY
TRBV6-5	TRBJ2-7	ASSSTSRRYEQY
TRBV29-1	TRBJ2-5	SVAWDSTQETQY
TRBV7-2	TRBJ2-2	ASSSLLGGELF